This TCR beta chain was obtained from a study of T cells after yellow fever vaccination. Study details: Low-cell-number fractions were prepared with SMART-Seq v4 Ultra Low Input. General study points: Peaking on day 5 versus 15, the secondary response was faster but weaker.

CDR1 is MNHNY and CDR2 is SVGAGI in the germline V gene (reference sequence). CDR3 size: 11 residues. V was pared by 2 bases and J by 4 bases, with 2 bases between. Generation of TCR cDNA used 5'RACE template switching (which added a universal primer site and UMIs). TCRdb redid the calling of the 5' RACE reads with MiXCR, one entry per CDR3 protein. The table lists about 230,000 distinct CDR3 sequences, approximately 6.8% of them singletons. The sample holds a few counts of this clonotype. The antigen remains undetermined. V gene TRBV6-6 combines with J gene TRBJ1-1; D not resolved. This sequence originates from a man aged 25 to 40 who received the YFV17D yellow fever vaccine. The material was CD4+ T cells sorted from PBMCs, obtained on the day of the yellow fever booster vaccination. Here the CDR3 reads CASSYGTEAFF. The CDR3 nucleotides read TGTGCCAGCAGTTACGGCACTGAAGCTTTCTTT.